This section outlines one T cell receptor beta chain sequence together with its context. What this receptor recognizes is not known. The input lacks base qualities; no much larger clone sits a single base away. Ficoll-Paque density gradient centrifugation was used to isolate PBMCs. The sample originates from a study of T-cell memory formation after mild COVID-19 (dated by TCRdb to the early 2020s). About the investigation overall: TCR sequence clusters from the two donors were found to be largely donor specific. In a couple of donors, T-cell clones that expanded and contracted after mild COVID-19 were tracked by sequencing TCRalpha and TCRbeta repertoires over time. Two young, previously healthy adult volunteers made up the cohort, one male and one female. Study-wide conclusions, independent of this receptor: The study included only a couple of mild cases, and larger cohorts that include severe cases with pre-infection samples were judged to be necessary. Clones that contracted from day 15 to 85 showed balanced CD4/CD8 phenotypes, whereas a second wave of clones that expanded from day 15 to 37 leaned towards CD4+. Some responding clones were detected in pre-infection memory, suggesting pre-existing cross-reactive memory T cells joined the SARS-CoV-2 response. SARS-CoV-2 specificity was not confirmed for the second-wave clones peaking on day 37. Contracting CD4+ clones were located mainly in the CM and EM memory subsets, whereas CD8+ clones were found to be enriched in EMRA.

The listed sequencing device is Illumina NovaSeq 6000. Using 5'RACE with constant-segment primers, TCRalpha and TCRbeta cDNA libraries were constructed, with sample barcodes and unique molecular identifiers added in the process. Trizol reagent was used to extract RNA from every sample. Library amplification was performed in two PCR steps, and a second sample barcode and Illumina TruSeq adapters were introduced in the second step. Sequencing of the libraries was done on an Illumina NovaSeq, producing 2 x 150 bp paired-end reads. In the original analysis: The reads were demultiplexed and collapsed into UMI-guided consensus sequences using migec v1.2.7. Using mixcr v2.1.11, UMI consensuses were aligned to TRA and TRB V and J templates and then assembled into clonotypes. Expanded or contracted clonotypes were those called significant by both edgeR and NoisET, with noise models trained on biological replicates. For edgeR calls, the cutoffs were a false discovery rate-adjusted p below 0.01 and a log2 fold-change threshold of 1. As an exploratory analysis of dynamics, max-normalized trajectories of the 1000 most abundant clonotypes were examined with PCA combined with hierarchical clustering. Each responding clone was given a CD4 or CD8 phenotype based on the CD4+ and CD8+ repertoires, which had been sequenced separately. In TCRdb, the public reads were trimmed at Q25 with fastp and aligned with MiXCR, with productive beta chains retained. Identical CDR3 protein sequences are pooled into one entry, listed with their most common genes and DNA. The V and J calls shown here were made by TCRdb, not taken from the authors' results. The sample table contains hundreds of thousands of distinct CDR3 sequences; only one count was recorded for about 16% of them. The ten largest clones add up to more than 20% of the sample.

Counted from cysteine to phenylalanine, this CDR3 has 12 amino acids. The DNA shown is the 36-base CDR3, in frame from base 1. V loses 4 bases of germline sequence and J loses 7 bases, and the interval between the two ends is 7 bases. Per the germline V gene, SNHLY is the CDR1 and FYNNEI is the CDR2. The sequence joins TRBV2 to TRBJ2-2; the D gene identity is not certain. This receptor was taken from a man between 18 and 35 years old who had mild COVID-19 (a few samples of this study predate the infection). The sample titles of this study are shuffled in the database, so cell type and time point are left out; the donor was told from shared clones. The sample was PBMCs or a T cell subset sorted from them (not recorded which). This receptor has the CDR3 CASSVASGELFF. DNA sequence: TGTGCCAGCAGTGTTGCCAGCGGGGAGCTGTTTTTT.